This is a list of T cell receptor beta chains from one sample in a study of graft-versus-host responses after intestinal transplantation. Profiled with immunoSEQ multiplex PCR; TCRdb holds only in-frame clones, not every one. The sample carries 50,000 to 75,000 clones, about 94% recorded once. No antigens are known for them. This specimen consisted of unstimulated CD4+ T cells sorted from spleen or lymph node cells, obtained before transplant. The receptors come from a human donor who was the organ donor for an intestinal transplant. Each CDR3 is given without its conserved first and last residue.

CDR3aa: ASSVGDRRGNTIY; j_gene: TRBJ1-3; v_gene: TRBV5-4
CDR3aa: ASSWGSQETQY; j_gene: TRBJ2-5; v_gene: TRBV5-1
CDR3aa: ASSPLTGVGNYGYT; j_gene: TRBJ1-2; v_gene: TRBV7-2
CDR3aa: ASSLTAAGTGSSGYT; j_gene: TRBJ1-2; v_gene: TRBV7-9
CDR3aa: SVAGLQGATEAF; j_gene: TRBJ1-1; v_gene: TRBV29-1
CDR3aa: ASSVKALGGGPNYGYT; j_gene: TRBJ1-2; v_gene: TRBV7-9
CDR3aa: ATSPQILIRATNEKLF; j_gene: TRBJ1-4; v_gene: TRBV15
CDR3aa: ASSLGGGTANEKLF; j_gene: TRBJ1-4; v_gene: TRBV5-6
CDR3aa: ASSQMRGTTGELF; j_gene: TRBJ2-2; v_gene: TRBV4-2
CDR3aa: ASRGTGASSYEQY; j_gene: TRBJ2-7; v_gene: TRBV6-6
CDR3aa: ASSRTYTQETQY; j_gene: TRBJ2-5; v_gene: TRBV6-5
CDR3aa: ATSRVRGAGGGYEQY; j_gene: TRBJ2-7; v_gene: TRBV15
CDR3aa: ASSNPGASTEAF; j_gene: TRBJ1-1; v_gene: TRBV5-4
CDR3aa: ASSVGVGTDTQY; j_gene: TRBJ2-3; v_gene: TRBV6-4
CDR3aa: ASRDTALVKTQY; j_gene: TRBJ2-5; v_gene: TRBV6-6
CDR3aa: ASSLGTSTGELF; j_gene: TRBJ2-2; v_gene: TRBV7-3
CDR3aa: ASSLGVDGGRYEQY; j_gene: TRBJ2-7; v_gene: TRBV5-1
CDR3aa: ASSEYPGGGASTDTQY; j_gene: TRBJ2-3; v_gene: TRBV25-1
CDR3aa: ASSQDWGGETQY; j_gene: TRBJ2-5; v_gene: TRBV4-2
CDR3aa: ASSLGVSQPQH; j_gene: TRBJ1-5; v_gene: TRBV7-2
CDR3aa: ASSQIFLDTQY; j_gene: TRBJ2-3; v_gene: TRBV4-1
CDR3aa: ASSPTPGQGRGTGELF; j_gene: TRBJ2-2; v_gene: TRBV18
CDR3aa: ASSRASTDTQY; j_gene: TRBJ2-3; v_gene: TRBV4-1
CDR3aa: ASSLIGRMNTEAF; j_gene: TRBJ1-1; v_gene: TRBV7-8
CDR3aa: ASSQVRFLAGGPNTGELF; j_gene: TRBJ2-2; v_gene: TRBV4-1
CDR3aa: ASSGSGGLTDTQY; j_gene: TRBJ2-3; v_gene: TRBV9
CDR3aa: TSSLRPDGNMNTEAF; j_gene: TRBJ1-1; v_gene: TRBV5-1
CDR3aa: ASSHPIAGGPKNIQY; j_gene: TRBJ2-4; v_gene: TRBV9
CDR3aa: ASSQDLHSGNYEQY; j_gene: TRBJ2-7; v_gene: TRBV4-1
CDR3aa: ASSWGTVNEKLF; j_gene: TRBJ1-4; v_gene: TRBV6-5
CDR3aa: ASSRRDRGNQPQH; j_gene: TRBJ1-5; v_gene: TRBV6-6
CDR3aa: AGSRGPGETQY; j_gene: TRBJ2-5; v_gene: TRBV6-5
CDR3aa: SVDGGHRGGTDTQY; j_gene: TRBJ2-3; v_gene: TRBV29-1
CDR3aa: ASSEVGWGASYEQY; j_gene: TRBJ2-7; v_gene: TRBV2
CDR3aa: ASSESGTGDYEQY; j_gene: TRBJ2-7; v_gene: TRBV10-2
CDR3aa: ASSLTPGTQY; j_gene: TRBJ2-5; v_gene: TRBV5-4
CDR3aa: ASSQPGQGRSYEQY; j_gene: TRBJ2-7; v_gene: TRBV4-2
CDR3aa: ASSSGLIPYGYT; j_gene: TRBJ1-2; v_gene: TRBV19
CDR3aa: ASSLGIGIEAF; j_gene: TRBJ1-1; v_gene: TRBV5-1
CDR3aa: ASTLTSGHYNEQF; j_gene: TRBJ2-1; v_gene: TRBV9
CDR3aa: ASRAGGAYNEQF; j_gene: TRBJ2-1; v_gene: TRBV6-5
CDR3aa: ASSQVGRARVEKLF; j_gene: TRBJ1-4; v_gene: TRBV4-1
CDR3aa: ASSSAGFWSNQPQH; j_gene: TRBJ1-5; v_gene: TRBV7-2
CDR3aa: ASSLASGSPDTQY; j_gene: TRBJ2-3; v_gene: TRBV4-3
CDR3aa: ASRRIRGPADTQY; j_gene: TRBJ2-3; v_gene: TRBV4-3
CDR3aa: ASSLFLGEATEQY; j_gene: TRBJ2-7; v_gene: TRBV5-8
CDR3aa: ASSQINYGYT; j_gene: TRBJ1-2; v_gene: TRBV19
CDR3aa: ASSYPRGRTEAF; j_gene: TRBJ1-1; v_gene: TRBV6-5
CDR3aa: ASSRFPGQGAPGTEAF; j_gene: TRBJ1-1; v_gene: TRBV4-1
CDR3aa: ASSLAAVSTDTQY; j_gene: TRBJ2-3; v_gene: TRBV5-6